One sample yielded the 24 T cell receptor beta chains listed below, sequenced in a study of Ad26.COV2.S vaccination and SARS-CoV-2 variants. Treatment here: roughly 19 received Ad26.COV2.S at low or high dose, single or two shots; a few received placebo; per-sample allocation not given. Sampling was done on day 63 after the first vaccine or placebo injection. Method: immunoSEQ multiplex PCR; TCRdb's copy keeps in-frame clones and lacks some. Of roughly 350,000 clones in the sample, less than 90% were seen once. The source material was peripheral blood, sampled in a trial of Ad26.COV2.S vaccine versus placebo. The source is a person aged 18-65 years who received the Ad26.COV2.S COVID-19 vaccine or a placebo.

The chain joins TRBV18 to TRBJ2-2, with 13 nucleotides matching TRBD2. V gave up 5 bases and J gave up 0 bases; unmatched junction bases: 12. CDR1 KGHSH and CDR2 LQKENI come from the germline V gene. This CDR3 has 20 residues. CDR3 residues: CASSTRKRGLAGANTGELFF. Written as DNA, the CDR3 is TGTGCCAGCTCAACACGAAAAAGAGGACTAGCGGGGGCGAACACCGGGGAGCTGTTTTTT.

The J gene is TRBJ2-3, the V gene TRBV4-3; maybe TRBD1 (6 bases). The CDR3 covers 16 residues. Germline loops: CDR1 LGHNA, CDR2 YSLEER. V gave up 1 base and J gave up 3 bases, with 14 bases separating them. The CDR3 nucleotides are TGCGCCAGCAGCCAAGGTGCCAGGGGTCTTACAGATACGCAGTATTTT. Translating gives CASSQGARGLTDTQYF.

The V call is TRBV5-1, the J call TRBJ2-3, with TRBD1 matching 10 bases. The CDR3 loop spans 16 amino acids. J was trimmed by 4 bases and V by 4 bases; bases with no gene match: 9. Germline-derived CDR1 and CDR2 are SGHRS and YFSETQ. The CDR3 sequence is CASSPTGQGLPDTQYF. The CDR3 DNA is TGCGCCAGCAGCCCGACGGGACAGGGGTTGCCAGATACGCAGTATTTT.

The V call is TRBV10-3, the J call TRBJ2-2, with 7 bases identical to TRBD2. This CDR3 is built from 16 residues. The germline V gene encodes CDR1 ENHRY and CDR2 SYGVKD. The V segment lost 6 bases and the J segment 7 bases; nucleotides outside the gene matches: 14. The CDR3 nucleotides are TGTGCCATCAGCGCCGGAGGGGCGGGAGATGTCGGGGAGCTGTTTTTT. Residues: CAISAGGAGDVGELFF.

V gene TRBV7-2 combines with J gene TRBJ1-1; D gene unclear. The CDR3 sequence is 12 residues long. CDR1 SGHTA and CDR2 FQGNSA come from the germline V gene. V lost 7 bases and J lost 4, with 10 bases in between. In DNA, the CDR3 is TGTGCCAGCACCCTGCCGGGCACTGAAGCTTTCTTT. Translating gives CASTLPGTEAFF.

V and J are TRBV4-1 and TRBJ2-7; a possible D gene is TRBD2 (6 bases). Between the trimmed V and J ends, which lost 2 bases and 9 bases, there was a span of 14 bases. Germline loops: CDR1 MGHRA, CDR2 YSYEKL. The CDR3 sequence is 13 residues long. The CDR3 DNA reads TGCGCCAGCAGCCAAACTCGGCTCGGGGGGCAGTACTTC. Its protein is CASSQTRLGGQYF.

V gene TRBV10-3 combines with J gene TRBJ2-1; tentatively, D is TRBD1 (6 bases). V shed 6 bases and J shed 9 bases, with 27 bases lying between them. The germline gives CDR1 ENHRY, CDR2 SYGVKD. The CDR3 has 17 residues. DNA for the CDR3: TGTGCCATCAGCTCATCGTACTCCGGGACATTGGTTAGTGAGCAGTTCTTC. Amino acids: CAISSSYSGTLVSEQFF.

In this sample, this clone turned up once. This rearrangement joins TRBV5-5 to TRBJ1-3; D gene ambiguous. CDR3 length equals 15 residues. The V and J ends lost 1 base and 2 bases respectively, with 10 bases between them. CDR1 and CDR2 (germline): SGHKS, YYEKEE (reference sequence). As DNA, the CDR3 is TGTGCCAGCAGCTTGCTTGCGGGAACTGGAAACACCATATATTTT. Protein product: CASSLLAGTGNTIYF. Together with reference TRBV5-5 and TRBJ1-3, the CDR3 gives the full variable domain: DAGVTQSPTHLIKTRGQQVTLRCSPISGHKSVSWYQQVLGQGPQFIFQYYEKEERGRGNFPDRFSARQFPNYSSELNVNALLLGDSALYLCASSLLAGTGNTIYFGEGSWLTVV.

This clone has only one observation. The gene calls are TRBV4-3 and TRBJ2-7; no reliable D call. The germline gives CDR1 LGHNA, CDR2 YSLEER. Trimming pared 2 bases from V and 3 bases from J, leaving 8 bases between. The CDR3 runs 13 residues. CDR3 sequence reads: CASSQRHFYEQYF. The CDR3 nucleotides are TGCGCCAGCAGCCAAAGACACTTCTACGAGCAGTACTTC.

The rearrangement uses TRBV30 and TRBJ1-2, with 11 nucleotides matching TRBD1. This CDR3 has 12 amino acids. The germline V gene encodes CDR1 GTSNPN and CDR2 SVGIG (reference sequence). V lost 3 bases and J lost 7; bases outside the gene matches: 1. This CDR3 is CAWRGQGVGYTF. CDR3 sequence (DNA): TGTGCCTGGAGGGGACAGGGGGTTGGCTACACCTTC.

The V call is TRBV6-2 or TRBV6-3, the J call TRBJ2-3; D remains unclear. The CDR3 length is 12 residues. Germline CDR1 reads MNHEY; CDR2 reads SVGEGT. V shed 6 bases and J shed 6 bases, with 10 bases lying between them. The CDR3 here is CASSPPSDTQYF. The CDR3 DNA reads as TGTGCCAGCAGCCCCCCCTCCGATACGCAGTATTTT.

This clone was observed a single time. One junction end disagrees with the germline gene, perhaps due to a read error. This chain connects TRBV28 to TRBJ2-4; 9 bases line up with TRBD1. The germline V gene has CDR1 MDHEN and CDR2 SYDVKM. The CDR3 length is 13 residues. For the CDR3, the DNA is TGTGCCAGCACCCTTACGGGCGACAGGGGGATTCACTTC. It translates to CASTLTGDRGIHF.

The chain combines TRBV6-2 or TRBV6-3 with TRBJ2-7, with 7 bases aligning to TRBD1. The V and J ends lost 2 bases and 4 bases, in that order; junction bases with no gene match: 8. The CDR3 contains 15 residues. CDR1 and CDR2 from the germline V gene are MNHEY and SVGEGT. In nucleotides, the CDR3 is TGTGCCAGCAGTTACCAGCCGGGACAGCCTTACGAGCAGTACTTC. Encoded protein: CASSYQPGQPYEQYF.

V usage is TRBV30 and J usage is TRBJ2-2; maybe TRBD2 (6 bases). The germline gives CDR1 GTSNPN, CDR2 SVGIG (reference sequence). The CDR3 has 15 amino acids. The V gene lost 3 bases and the J gene lost 1 base, with 12 bases spanning the gap. CDR3 region: CAWSLIGGNTGELFF. In nucleotides, the CDR3 is TGTGCCTGGAGCTTAATCGGGGGGAACACCGGGGAGCTGTTTTTT.

J is TRBJ2-5 and V is TRBV7-2, with D possibly matching TRBD2 (6 bases). CDR1 SGHTA and CDR2 FQGNSA come from the germline V gene. The CDR3 runs 14 residues. Trimming pared 5 bases from V and 5 bases from J, leaving 15 bases between. CDR3 in amino acids: CASSLRGSLETQYF. DNA of the CDR3: TGTGCCAGCAGCCTCCGGGGGAGTTTGGAGACCCAGTACTTC.

The J gene is TRBJ1-2, the V gene TRBV5-1; 8 bases agree with TRBD1. Looked up from germline, CDR1 is SGHRS and CDR2 is YFSETQ. V was clipped by 3 bases and J by 3 bases; unmatched bases: 7. The CDR3 sequence is 15 residues long. The CDR3 bases are TGCGCCAGCAGCTCTACAGGGGGGAGATACTATGGCTACACCTTC. Translating gives CASSSTGGRYYGYTF. Full variable domain (remainder filled in from reference TRBV5-1 and TRBJ1-2): KAGVTQTPRYLIKTRGQQVTLSCSPISGHRSVSWYQQTPGQGLQFLFEYFSETQRNKGNFPGRFSGRQFSNSRSEMNVSTLELGDSALYLCASSSTGGRYYGYTFGSGTRLTVV.

J is TRBJ2-2 and V is TRBV19; either TRBD1 or TRBD2 may supply D (7 bases each). The CDR3 runs to 16 residues. Germline V gives CDR1 LNHDA, CDR2 SQIVND (reference sequence). V was trimmed by 6 bases and J by 3 bases, leaving 17 bases between them. This CDR3 reads CASRTGRVSYTGELFF. CDR3 DNA sequence: TGTGCCAGTAGGACAGGGAGGGTCTCTTACACCGGGGAGCTGTTTTTT.

CDR3 in DNA: TGTGCCAGTAGTATAGATTGGGCGAGCTATGGCTACACCTTC. Translating gives CASSIDWASYGYTF. The chain recombines TRBV19 with TRBJ1-2, with D unresolved. The germline CDR1 and CDR2 sequences are LNHDA and SQIVND (reference sequence). The CDR3 consists of 14 residues. The V gene lost 0 bases and the J gene lost 4 bases, with 9 bases spanning the gap. Supplemented by reference TRBV19 and TRBJ1-2, the full variable domain reads DGGITQSPKYLFRKEGQNVTLSCEQNLNHDAMYWYRQDPGQGLRLIYYSQIVNDFQKGDIAEGYSVSREKKESFPLTVTSAQKNPTAFYLCASSIDWASYGYTFGSGTRLTVV.

The rearrangement uses TRBV9 and TRBJ2-3; 9 bases are a match to TRBD2. Trimming cost V 3 bases and J 5 bases; bases outside gene matches: 13. This CDR3 comprises 17 residues. Germline CDR1 SGDLS, CDR2 YYNGEE. The chain's CDR3 is CASSDPGLASDVDTQYF. The CDR3, as DNA: TGTGCCAGCAGCGACCCAGGACTAGCGAGTGATGTAGATACGCAGTATTTT.

This chain connects TRBV9 to TRBJ1-3; TRBD1 aligns across 7 bases. Germline lookup yields CDR1 SGDLS and CDR2 YYNGEE. V lost 4 bases, J lost 2 bases, and 6 bases stayed unmatched. The CDR3 is made up of 15 amino acids. The CDR3 nucleotides read TGTGCCAGCAGCCCTATGACAGGGACTGGAAACACCATATATTTT. Protein sequence: CASSPMTGTGNTIYF.

The chain employs TRBV27 and TRBJ1-1, with D maybe TRBD1 (6 bases). Germline CDR1 is MNHEY and CDR2 is SMNVEV (reference sequence). The CDR3 totals 16 residues. V was shortened by 6 bases and J by 5 bases, with 22 bases between the two germline ends. CDR3 in amino acids: CASRFIWDGGRTEAFF. The CDR3 bases are TGTGCCAGCAGATTTATATGGGATGGGGGGCGAACTGAAGCTTTCTTT.

This chain connects TRBV27 to TRBJ1-5; the D is unclear. The CDR3 has 12 residues. From germline, CDR1 is MNHEY and CDR2 SMNVEV (reference sequence). Trimming pared 4 bases from V and 4 bases from J, leaving 5 bases between. The CDR3 DNA reads as TGTGCCAGCAGTTATAGGAATCAGCCCCAGCATTTT. The encoded protein is CASSYRNQPQHF.

The chain combines TRBV4-2 with TRBJ1-2, with D perhaps TRBD1 (6 bases). The V end was cut by 1 base, the J end by 6 bases, with 18 bases between. The length of the CDR3 is 16 residues. Germline V gives CDR1 LGHNA, CDR2 YNFKEQ. As DNA, the CDR3 is TGTGCCAGCAGCCAAGGTACGCACTACAGGGTGGATGGCTACACCTTC. The encoded protein is CASSQGTHYRVDGYTF.

The chain links TRBV7-3 to TRBJ1-6, with 8 bases that match TRBD1. Unmatched junction bases numbered 5, after V lost 0 bases and J lost 10 bases. CDR1 is SGHTA, CDR2 FQGTGA, per germline. CDR3 size: 15 residues. The CDR3 loop is CASSLTTDRASPLHF. DNA for the CDR3: TGTGCCAGCAGCTTAACGACGGACAGGGCCTCACCCCTCCACTTT.